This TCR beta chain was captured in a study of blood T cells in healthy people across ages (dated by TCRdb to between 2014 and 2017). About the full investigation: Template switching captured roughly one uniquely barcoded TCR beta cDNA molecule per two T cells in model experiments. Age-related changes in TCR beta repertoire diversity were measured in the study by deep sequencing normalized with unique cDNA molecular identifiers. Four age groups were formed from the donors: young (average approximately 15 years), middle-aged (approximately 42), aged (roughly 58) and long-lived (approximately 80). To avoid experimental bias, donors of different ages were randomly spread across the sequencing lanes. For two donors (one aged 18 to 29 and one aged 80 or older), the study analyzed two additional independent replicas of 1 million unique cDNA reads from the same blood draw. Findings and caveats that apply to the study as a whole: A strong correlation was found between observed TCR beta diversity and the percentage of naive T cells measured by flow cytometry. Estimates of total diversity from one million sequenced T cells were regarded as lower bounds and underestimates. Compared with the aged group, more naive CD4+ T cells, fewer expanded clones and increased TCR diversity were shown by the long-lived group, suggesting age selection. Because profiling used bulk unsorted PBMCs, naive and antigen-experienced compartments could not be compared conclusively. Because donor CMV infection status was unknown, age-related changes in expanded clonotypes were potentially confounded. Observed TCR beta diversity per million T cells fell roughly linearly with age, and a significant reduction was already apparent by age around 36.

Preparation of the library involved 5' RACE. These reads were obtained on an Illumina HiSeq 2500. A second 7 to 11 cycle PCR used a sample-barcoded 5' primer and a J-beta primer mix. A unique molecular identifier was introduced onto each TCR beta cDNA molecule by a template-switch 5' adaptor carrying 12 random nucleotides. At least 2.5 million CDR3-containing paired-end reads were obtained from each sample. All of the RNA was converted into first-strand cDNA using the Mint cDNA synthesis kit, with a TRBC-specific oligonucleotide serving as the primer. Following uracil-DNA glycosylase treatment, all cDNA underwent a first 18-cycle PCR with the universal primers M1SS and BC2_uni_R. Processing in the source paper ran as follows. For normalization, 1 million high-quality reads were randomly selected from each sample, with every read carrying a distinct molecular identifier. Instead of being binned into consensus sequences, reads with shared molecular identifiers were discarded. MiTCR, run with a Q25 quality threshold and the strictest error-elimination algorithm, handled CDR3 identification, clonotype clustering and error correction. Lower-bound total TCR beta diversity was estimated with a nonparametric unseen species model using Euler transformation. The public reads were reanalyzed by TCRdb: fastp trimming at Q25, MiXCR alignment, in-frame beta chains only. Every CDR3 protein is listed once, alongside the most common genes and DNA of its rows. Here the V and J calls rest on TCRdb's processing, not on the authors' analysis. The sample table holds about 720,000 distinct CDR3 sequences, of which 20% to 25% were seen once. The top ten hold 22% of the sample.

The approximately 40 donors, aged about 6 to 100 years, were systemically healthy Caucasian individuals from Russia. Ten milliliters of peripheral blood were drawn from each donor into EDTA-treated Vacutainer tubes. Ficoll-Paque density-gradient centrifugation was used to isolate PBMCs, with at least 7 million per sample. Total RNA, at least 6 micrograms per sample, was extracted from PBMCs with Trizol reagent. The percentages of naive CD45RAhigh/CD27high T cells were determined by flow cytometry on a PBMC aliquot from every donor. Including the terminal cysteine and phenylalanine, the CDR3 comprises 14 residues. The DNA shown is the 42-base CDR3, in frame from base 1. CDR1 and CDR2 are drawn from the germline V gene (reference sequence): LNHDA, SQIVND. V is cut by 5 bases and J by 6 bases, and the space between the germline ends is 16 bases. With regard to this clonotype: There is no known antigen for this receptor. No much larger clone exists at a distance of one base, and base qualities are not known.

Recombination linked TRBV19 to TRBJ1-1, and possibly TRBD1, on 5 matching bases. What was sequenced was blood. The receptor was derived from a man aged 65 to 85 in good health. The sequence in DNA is TGTGCCAGTAGTCCGTGGGACGAACGGGCTGAAGCTTTCTTT. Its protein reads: CASSPWDERAEAFF. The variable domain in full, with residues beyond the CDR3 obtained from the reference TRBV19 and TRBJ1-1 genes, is DGGITQSPKYLFRKEGQNVTLSCEQNLNHDAMYWYRQDPGQGLRLIYYSQIVNDFQKGDIAEGYSVSREKKESFPLTVTSAQKNPTAFYLCASSPWDERAEAFFGQGTRLTVV.